This T cell receptor beta chain comes out of a study of post-analysis software for immune sequencing data. Study-level results: Controls had lower frequencies than patients of 4 or 5 TRBV segments, which included TRBV5-6, TRBV5-1 and TRBV20-1.

This clonotype has just one count. What it binds is not known. The CDR3 sequence is 16 residues long. V shed 0 bases and J shed 3 bases, with 13 bases lying between them. Germline V gene lookup returns CDR1 SGDLS and CDR2 YYNGEE. TCR beta cDNA libraries included unique molecular identifiers. TCRdb reanalysed the PCR reads using MiXCR and keeps one entry per CDR3 protein. The profile shows 650,000 to 850,000 distinct CDR3 sequences, about 53% of them singletons. Sequenced material: blood. The J gene is TRBJ2-1, the V gene TRBV9, with D possibly TRBD1 on 5 matching bases. This sequence originates from a girl between 5 and 17 years old with multiple sclerosis. The CDR3 here is CASSVVGAMVYNEQFF. CDR3 nucleotides: TGTGCCAGCAGCGTAGTTGGGGCAATGGTCTACAATGAGCAGTTCTTC.